Below, 29 T cell receptor beta chains from the same sample are listed, as sequenced in a study of response to subunit inactivated influenza vaccine. One entry per CDR3 protein results from TCRdb running MiXCR on the RT-PCR reads. Counted here are more than 150,000 distinct CDR3 sequences, around a tenth occurring once; the ten biggest clones make up roughly a tenth. Specimen: non-naive T cells sorted from PBMCs, collected on the day of vaccination. The receptors derive from a man in his forties or fifties who received an inactivated influenza vaccine.

CDR3 in amino acids: CASSPPALAGNEQYF. The CDR3 DNA reads TGTGCCAGCTCACCACCGGCACTAGCGGGCAACGAGCAGTACTTC. V usage is TRBV18 and J usage is TRBJ2-7; 9 bases agree with TRBD2. Germline CDR1 is KGHSH and CDR2 is LQKENI. V lost 0 bases, J lost 5 bases, and 5 bases stayed unmatched. The CDR3 loop spans 15 amino acids.

This clonotype was detected ten times or more. The chain has TRBV12-3 or TRBV12-4 and TRBJ2-7; D gene uncertain. The CDR3 covers 11 residues. V shed 6 bases and J shed 3 bases, with 6 bases lying between them. Here the CDR3 reads CASSPNYEQYF. The CDR3, as DNA: TGTGCCAGCAGCCCTAACTACGAGCAGTACTTC.

The chain combines TRBV7-2 with TRBJ1-1, with 9 bases lining up with TRBD1. Losses at the gene ends were 2 bases for V and 6 bases for J; bases not matched to a gene: 1. Per germline, CDR1 SGHTA and CDR2 FQGNSA. The CDR3 totals 13 residues. This CDR3 reads CASSLRTGAEAFF. DNA of the CDR3: TGTGCCAGCAGCTTAAGGACAGGGGCTGAAGCTTTCTTT. The full variable domain, completed using reference TRBV7-2 and TRBJ1-1, is GAGVSQSPSNKVTEKGKDVELRCDPISGHTALYWYRQSLGQGLEFLIYFQGNSAPDKSGLPSDRFSAERTGGSVSTLTIQRTQQEDSAVYLCASSLRTGAEAFFGQGTRLTVV.

V and J are TRBV10-2 and TRBJ2-7; the D gene is possibly TRBD1 (6 bases). CDR1 and CDR2 from the germline V gene are WSHSY and SAAADI. The germline V and J ends were trimmed by 1 base and 6 bases, with 16 bases remaining between them. The CDR3 is 15 residues long. This CDR3 reads CASSEFGQTKLEQYF. Written as DNA, the CDR3 is TGCGCCAGCAGTGAGTTCGGACAGACGAAGCTCGAGCAGTACTTC.

This clonotype has a handful of counts. The V and J genes are TRBV6-2 or TRBV6-3 and TRBJ2-3; D could derive from TRBD1 or TRBD2 (5 bases each). CDR1 and CDR2 (germline): MNHEY, SVGEGT. The germline V and J ends were trimmed by 8 bases and 0 bases, with 9 bases remaining between them. This CDR3 has 13 amino acids. The CDR3 protein is CASQRDSTDTQYF. CDR3 nucleotide sequence: TGTGCCAGCCAAAGGGACAGCACAGATACGCAGTATTTT.

This clonotype turned up a few times. The J gene is TRBJ1-2, the V gene TRBV9, with no clear D. The CDR3 runs 13 residues. The V and J ends lost 4 bases and 2 bases respectively, with 9 bases between them. Germline lookup yields CDR1 SGDLS and CDR2 YYNGEE. CDR3 region: CASSYDTNYGYTF. The CDR3 coding sequence is TGTGCCAGCAGCTACGACACCAACTATGGCTACACCTTC.

This clonotype was found many times. This chain uses TRBV10-2 with TRBJ2-7; a possible D gene is TRBD2 (6 bases). The CDR3 spans 14 residues. Germline V gene data show CDR1 as WSHSY and CDR2 as SAAADI. Deletions cut 10 bases from V and 6 bases from J, with 22 bases between. The CDR3 spells CATSTRRILGEQYF. CDR3 nucleotides: TGCGCCACTTCGACTAGACGGATCCTTGGCGAGCAGTACTTC.

A few counts support this clonotype. This chain uses TRBV18 with TRBJ2-1; D is possibly TRBD2 (6 bases). The V end lost 0 bases, the J end lost 2 bases, and 14 bases lay between the germline ends. Germline CDR1 KGHSH, CDR2 LQKENI. This CDR3 region has 17 residues. The CDR3 coding sequence is TGTGCCAGCTCACCACCGGAGTGGGGACTTACCTACAATGAGCAGTTCTTC. This sequence encodes CASSPPEWGLTYNEQFF. The variable domain in full, with the rest retrieved from reference TRBV18 and TRBJ2-1, is NAGVMQNPRHLVRRRGQEARLRCSPMKGHSHVYWYRQLPEEGLKFMVYLQKENIIDESGMPKERFSAEFPKEGPSILRIQQVVRGDSAAYFCASSPPEWGLTYNEQFFGPGTRLTVL.

This clonotype was observed a handful of times. This rearrangement joins TRBV15 to TRBJ2-5; 7 nucleotides line up with TRBD2. This CDR3 contains 16 residues. Trimming cost V 0 bases and J 2 bases; bases outside gene matches: 6. Germline V gene sequence: CDR1 LNHNV, CDR2 YYDKDF (reference sequence). CDR3 loop: CATSRDLGLLQETQYF. The DNA of the CDR3 is TGTGCCACCAGCAGAGATTTGGGACTACTACAAGAGACCCAGTACTTC.

This clonotype was seen only a few times. The rearrangement links TRBV7-2 to TRBJ2-5, with D uncertain. Trimming cost V 2 bases and J 2 bases, with 9 bases left between them. Germline V gene lookup returns CDR1 SGHTA and CDR2 FQGNSA. There are 14 residues in the CDR3. CDR3 sequence reads: CASSLSPDQETQYF. CDR3 nucleotides: TGTGCCAGCAGCTTATCCCCGGATCAAGAGACCCAGTACTTC.

The rearrangement joins TRBV28 to TRBJ2-5, with TRBD2 matching over 14 bases. The V gene end was trimmed by 4 bases and the J gene end by 9 bases; junction bases not matched to a gene: 10. This CDR3 has 16 amino acids. Germline CDR1 is MDHEN and CDR2 is SYDVKM. The CDR3 loop is CASSSTGLAGVVAQYF. In nucleotides, the CDR3 is TGTGCCAGCAGTTCGACGGGACTAGCGGGAGTAGTGGCCCAGTACTTC.

V gene TRBV14 combines with J gene TRBJ2-1, with TRBD2 matching over 8 bases. The CDR3 has 16 amino acids. Germline V gives CDR1 SGHDN, CDR2 FVKESK. V shed 4 bases, J shed 8 bases, and the junction held 13 bases outside the gene matches. CDR3 in DNA: TGTGCCAGCAGCCCCGGAATGGGTCTAGCGGGTCATGAGCAGTTCTTC. It encodes CASSPGMGLAGHEQFF.

This chain links TRBV7-9 with TRBJ1-1, with D perhaps TRBD1 (6 bases). The CDR3 consists of 16 residues. Germline CDR1 and CDR2: SEHNR and FQNEAQ (reference sequence). V was trimmed by 2 bases and J by 0 bases, leaving 13 bases between them. The CDR3 sequence is CASSLTGGRVNTEAFF. CDR3 DNA sequence: TGTGCCAGCAGCTTAACGGGGGGCAGGGTGAACACTGAAGCTTTCTTT.

This rearrangement joins TRBV9 to TRBJ2-5; TRBD1 agrees at 8 bases. Looked up from germline, CDR1 is SGDLS and CDR2 is YYNGEE. V gave up 0 bases and J gave up 4 bases; unmatched junction bases: 5. This CDR3 region has 15 residues. The CDR3 DNA reads as TGTGCCAGCAGCGTAGGCGGACAGGGAATAGAGACCCAGTACTTC. Amino acid sequence: CASSVGGQGIETQYF.

V usage is TRBV7-2 and J usage is TRBJ1-6; no clear D gene. Germline CDR1 SGHTA, CDR2 FQGNSA. The CDR3 length is 13 residues. V was pared by 0 bases and J by 8 bases, with 5 bases between. The CDR3 is CASSLARYSPLHF. CDR3 nucleotides: TGTGCCAGCAGCTTAGCGCGGTATTCACCCCTCCACTTT.

V gene TRBV20-1 combines with J gene TRBJ2-7; D may match TRBD1 or TRBD2 (5 bases each). Germline V gene data show CDR1 as DFQATT and CDR2 as SNEGSKA (reference sequence). Trimming took 0 bases from V and 3 from J, leaving 18 bases between them. The CDR3 loop spans 16 amino acids. The CDR3 DNA reads as TGCAGTGCTAGAGATCTCAGCGGCCAGGGTATCTACGAGCAGTACTTC. Its translation: CSARDLSGQGIYEQYF.

The rearrangement uses TRBV11-2 and TRBJ2-1; D is undetermined. Germline V gene sequence: CDR1 SGHAT, CDR2 FQNNGV. There are 14 residues in the CDR3. V gave up 0 bases and J gave up 8 bases, with 11 bases separating them. Here the CDR3 reads CASSLDFNFDEQFF. In DNA, the CDR3 is TGTGCCAGCAGCTTAGATTTTAACTTCGATGAGCAGTTCTTC.

This rearrangement joins TRBV12-3 or TRBV12-4 to TRBJ2-7; maybe TRBD2 (6 bases). V lost 3 bases to trimming and J lost 1 base, with 22 bases between them. The CDR3 totals 18 residues. CDR3 DNA: TGTGCCAGCAGTTTTGAAGGTATAACGGGGGTGGTTTCCTACGAGCAGTACTTC. Its protein product is CASSFEGITGVVSYEQYF.

The genes are TRBV3-1 and TRBJ1-1; D may be TRBD1 (5 bases). This CDR3 spans 16 amino acids. Germline V gives CDR1 LGHDT, CDR2 YNNKEL (reference sequence). Trimming took 1 base from V and 4 from J, leaving 16 bases between them. This CDR3 is CASSQVTAGLGTEAFF. The DNA for the CDR3 is TGTGCCAGCAGCCAAGTAACGGCGGGACTGGGCACTGAAGCTTTCTTT.

This clonotype occurred a few times. This sequence joins TRBV3-1 and TRBJ2-3; D is unresolved. This CDR3 is 14 amino acids long. Trimming took 0 bases from V and 4 from J, leaving 8 bases between them. Germline V CDR1 and CDR2: LGHDT, YNNKEL (reference sequence). CDR3 nucleotide sequence: TGTGCCAGCAGCCAAGAAGGGATTCCAGATACGCAGTATTTT. Translation: CASSQEGIPDTQYF.

The sample holds a few counts of this clonotype. V and J are TRBV6-1 and TRBJ2-3; 10 bases line up with TRBD2. The CDR3 runs to 14 residues. The V gene end was trimmed by 2 bases and the J gene end by 7 bases; junction bases not matched to a gene: 3. From germline, CDR1 is MNHNS and CDR2 SASEGT. DNA of the CDR3: TGTGCCAGCAGTGAATCTAGCGGGGGTAATACGCAGTATTTT. Translation gives CASSESSGGNTQYF.

This clonotype showed up just a few times. J is TRBJ1-2 and V is TRBV7-9; 7 positions match TRBD1. With 4 bases clipped from V and 4 bases from J, the junction kept 6 bases outside the gene matches. The CDR3 totals 14 residues. Germline V gene lookup returns CDR1 SEHNR and CDR2 FQNEAQ (reference sequence). Here the CDR3 DNA reads TGTGCCAGCAGCTCCGGAACAGGGGCCTATGGCTACACCTTC. This sequence encodes CASSSGTGAYGYTF.

J is TRBJ1-6 and V is TRBV4-3; D remains ambiguous. The CDR3 contains 16 residues. V was clipped by 0 bases and J by 10 bases, with 16 bases between them. Germline-derived CDR1 and CDR2 are LGHNA and YSLEER. The CDR3 DNA follows: TGCGCCAGCAGCCAAGATCCCAGACTAGGAGAATCACCCCTCCACTTT. Its protein product is CASSQDPRLGESPLHF.

The sample holds many counts of this clonotype. One end of the junction varies from germline; a read error may be responsible. The rearrangement links TRBV4-2 to TRBJ2-7; no clear D gene. Germline loops: CDR1 LGHNA, CDR2 YNFKEQ. This CDR3 has 12 residues. This CDR3 reads CASSQDAYDQYF. CDR3 bases: TGTGCCAGCAGCCAAGATGCTTACGACCAGTACTTC.

The chain employs TRBV5-1 and TRBJ2-7; D remains ambiguous. CDR1 and CDR2 from the germline V gene are SGHRS and YFSETQ. V was clipped by 3 bases and J by 3 bases, with 10 bases between them. The CDR3 sequence is 13 residues long. The CDR3 coding sequence is TGCGCCAGCAGCTCACACGGAAACTACGAGCAGTACTTC. Its protein product is CASSSHGNYEQYF.

V and J are TRBV20-1 and TRBJ1-2; D is ambiguous. This CDR3 is built from 16 residues. V was shortened by 5 bases and J by 0 bases, with 19 bases between the two germline ends. Germline V gene lookup returns CDR1 DFQATT and CDR2 SNEGSKA (reference sequence). This chain's CDR3 is CSAPLERSSANYGYTF. The DNA of the CDR3 is TGCAGTGCTCCGCTAGAACGGTCCTCGGCTAACTATGGCTACACCTTC.

This clonotype was observed at least ten times. This chain connects TRBV11-2 to TRBJ2-7, with 7 bases fitting TRBD1. The germline V gene encodes CDR1 SGHAT and CDR2 FQNNGV. Losses at the gene ends were 1 base for V and 3 bases for J; bases not matched to a gene: 3. CDR3 length: 14 residues. The CDR3 loop is CASSLVAGGYEQYF. Here the CDR3 DNA reads TGTGCCAGCAGCTTAGTAGCAGGGGGCTACGAGCAGTACTTC.

This clonotype was observed a handful of times. The rearrangement joins TRBV4-2 to TRBJ2-5; 8 nucleotides agree with TRBD2. The germline CDR1 and CDR2 sequences are LGHNA and YNFKEQ. The CDR3 sequence is 16 residues long. V dropped 0 bases and J dropped 4; count of bases not matched to a gene: 7. The CDR3, as DNA: TGTGCCAGCAGCCAAGATGCCAGCGGGGGAGGAGAGACCCAGTACTTC. Its translation is CASSQDASGGGETQYF.

This clonotype was seen just once. The chain is built from TRBV11-3 and TRBJ2-3, with D hard to call. V was shortened by 1 base and J by 0 bases, with 8 bases between the two germline ends. The CDR3 contains 15 residues. In germline, CDR1 is SGHNT, CDR2 YENEEA. CDR3: CASSLGARSTDTQYF. Here the CDR3 DNA reads TGTGCCAGCAGCTTAGGGGCTAGGAGCACAGATACGCAGTATTTT.